The clone carrying this TCR beta chain was counted between two and nine times. In the original workflow: Cell counts per sample came from amplifying reference gene primers. Sequencing used immunoSEQ multiplex PCR; TCRdb keeps in-frame clones, though not all of them. V and J calls and clone size come straight from that table; D and trimming were deduced from the DNA. This sample has around 97,000 clones, with 88% found just once. The sample is drawn from a study of blood T cell repertoires in COVID-19. About the research overall: The analysed material was cDNA or gDNA that came from T cells, B-cell-depleted T cells, or PBMCs.

Germline CDR1 and CDR2: MNHEY and SVGAGI. V lost 6 bases and J 8 bases, leaving 10 bases between the germline ends. The CDR3 spans 11 residues. Sequenced input: peripheral blood. The TCR originated in a human donor in a cohort sampled during active COVID-19. V gene TRBV6-5 combines with J gene TRBJ1-2; D is uncertain. Written as DNA, the CDR3 is TGTGCCAGCAGGCGGGGAGAGGGCTACACCTTC. Translation: CASRRGEGYTF.